What follows are 32 T cell receptor beta chains derived from one specimen sequenced in a study of OX40 agonist ivuxolimab in advanced cancers. Clones were sequenced by immunoSEQ multiplex PCR, and TCRdb holds only the in-frame ones, with some missing. This table holds about 90,000 clones, around 87% found once. The sample consisted of CD4+ or CD8+ T cells sorted from blood, taken in a trial of the OX40 agonist ivuxolimab. The receptor set was obtained from an adult with an advanced solid tumor such as melanoma, head and neck, liver or kidney cancer.

V is TRBV30 and J is TRBJ2-6; D possibly uses TRBD1 or TRBD2 (5 bases each). The V gene lost 4 bases and the J gene lost 0 bases, with 16 bases spanning the gap. CDR3 size: 17 residues. Germline CDR1 reads GTSNPN; CDR2 reads SVGIG (reference sequence). CDR3 region: CAWIPRDRLSGANVLTF. The CDR3 DNA follows: TGTGCCTGGATTCCCCGGGACCGACTCTCTGGGGCCAACGTCCTGACTTTC. Looking up the rest from reference TRBV30 and TRBJ2-6 gives the full variable domain: SQTIHQWPATLVQPVGSPLSLECTVEGTSNPNLYWYRQAAGRGLQLLFYSVGIGQISSEVPQNLSASRPQDRQFILSSKKLLLSDSGFYLCAWIPRDRLSGANVLTFGAGSRLTVL.

V usage is TRBV5-1 and J usage is TRBJ2-1; maybe TRBD2 (6 bases). The CDR3 extends over 13 amino acids. V was pared by 0 bases and J by 10 bases, with 11 bases between. The germline gives CDR1 SGHRS, CDR2 YFSETQ. CDR3 protein: CASSLAREREQFF. The CDR3 DNA reads as TGCGCCAGCAGCTTGGCTCGGGAGCGAGAGCAGTTCTTC.

The J gene is TRBJ1-3, the V gene TRBV6-1; D is unresolved. Per germline, CDR1 MNHNS and CDR2 SASEGT. CDR3 length: 13 amino acids. Trimming pared 3 bases from V and 4 bases from J, leaving 7 bases between. CDR3 residues: CASSDGAGNTIYF. The CDR3 DNA reads as TGTGCCAGCAGTGATGGCGCCGGAAACACCATATATTTT.

The chain employs TRBV28 and TRBJ2-7; D unresolved. The CDR3 totals 11 residues. Germline CDR1 MDHEN, CDR2 SYDVKM. Trimming left V 10 bases short and J 0 bases short, with 7 bases between. The CDR3 is CATLRSYEQYF. As DNA, the CDR3 is TGTGCCACCCTTCGCTCCTACGAGCAGTACTTC.

This chain links TRBV28 with TRBJ2-2, with D hard to call. CDR1 MDHEN and CDR2 SYDVKM come from the germline V gene. The V end was cut by 4 bases, the J end by 5 bases, with 17 bases between. This CDR3 spans 16 amino acids. This CDR3 reads CASSSRQRMVTGELFF. CDR3 bases: TGTGCCAGCAGTTCCCGGCAGCGTATGGTGACCGGGGAGCTGTTTTTT.

The rearrangement joins TRBV9 to TRBJ1-3; 9 bases are shared with TRBD1. The CDR3 is 17 amino acids. Germline V CDR1 and CDR2: SGDLS, YYNGEE. V gave up 3 bases and J gave up 4 bases; unmatched junction bases: 11. Here the CDR3 DNA reads TGTGCCAGCAGCGCGGGGGACAGGGTTCTTTCGGGAAACACCATATATTTT. Encoded protein: CASSAGDRVLSGNTIYF.

This clone was counted once. The chain uses TRBV2 and TRBJ2-7; D is unclear. Germline CDR1 SNHLY, CDR2 FYNNEI. Trimming stripped 0 bases from V and 3 bases from J, with 15 bases between. This CDR3 has 16 amino acids. CDR3 nucleotides: TGTGCCAGCAGTGAAGCCCATGTACTCGATAACTACGAGCAGTACTTC. This codes for CASSEAHVLDNYEQYF.

CDR3 loop: CASRVAGGSYNEQFF. DNA for the CDR3: TGTGCCAGCCGGGTAGCGGGAGGCTCCTACAATGAGCAGTTCTTC. The V gene is TRBV28, the J gene TRBJ2-1; 10 nucleotides match TRBD2. The CDR3 has 15 residues. Trimming removed 8 bases from V and 0 bases from J; junction bases left unmatched: 4. Per germline, CDR1 MDHEN and CDR2 SYDVKM.

The chain has TRBV6-1 and TRBJ2-1; D may be TRBD2 (5 bases). CDR1 is MNHNS and CDR2 is SASEGT in the germline V gene. This CDR3 region has 11 residues. The germline V and J ends were trimmed by 7 bases and 13 bases, with 14 bases remaining between them. The CDR3 sequence: CASTGVGRQFF. The CDR3, as DNA: TGTGCCAGCACCGGGGTGGGTAGACAGTTCTTC.

The genes are TRBV14 and TRBJ2-2; no clear D. Germline V gene lookup returns CDR1 SGHDN and CDR2 FVKESK. With 5 bases removed from V and 6 bases from J, the gap between germline ends came to 10 bases. The CDR3 sequence is 13 residues long. The CDR3 loop reads CASSVKSAGELFF. Written as DNA, the CDR3 is TGTGCCAGCAGCGTTAAATCGGCCGGGGAGCTGTTTTTT.

The CDR3 here is CASSLVSVGQGGKLFF. The CDR3 nucleotides read TGCGCCAGCAGCTTGGTATCCGTTGGACAGGGGGGAAAACTGTTTTTT. The rearrangement uses TRBV5-1 and TRBJ1-4; 10 bases align to TRBD1. V was pared by 0 bases and J by 10 bases, with 9 bases of the junction left unmatched. CDR3 length: 16 amino acids. Germline values: CDR1 SGHRS, CDR2 YFSETQ.

The chain recombines TRBV7-6 with TRBJ2-5; TRBD2 matches at 13 bases. This CDR3 is built from 22 residues. The V segment lost 3 bases and the J segment 0 bases; nucleotides outside the gene matches: 19. The germline CDR1 and CDR2 sequences are SGHVS and FNYEAQ. The CDR3 here is CASSLSPAFNRLAGGHQETQYF. CDR3 coding DNA: TGTGCCAGCAGCTTGTCCCCTGCCTTCAATCGACTAGCGGGAGGCCACCAAGAGACCCAGTACTTC.

This clone was picked up one time. The rearrangement joins TRBV6-5 to TRBJ1-2; D perhaps matches TRBD1 (5 bases). The CDR3 extends over 16 amino acids. The germline gives CDR1 MNHEY, CDR2 SVGAGI. Trimming removed 0 bases at V and 8 bases at J, with 19 bases between. The CDR3: CASSYSWGMSQSGYTF. The DNA of the CDR3 is TGTGCCAGCAGTTACTCATGGGGCATGAGCCAATCGGGCTACACCTTC.

This clone has just one count. This chain connects TRBV11-2 to TRBJ1-2; 7 nucleotides align to TRBD1. This CDR3 has 12 amino acids. The V segment lost 5 bases and the J segment 5 bases; nucleotides outside the gene matches: 2. Germline loops: CDR1 SGHAT, CDR2 FQNNGV. CDR3 sequence reads: CASSPQGYGYTF. CDR3 in DNA: TGTGCCAGCAGCCCACAGGGGTATGGCTACACCTTC.

This clone was seen just once. V is TRBV7-8 and J is TRBJ1-6; D gene uncertain. The CDR3 runs 16 residues. CDR1 and CDR2 (germline): SGHVS, FQNEAQ. Trimming removed 3 bases from V and 5 bases from J, with 14 bases in between. CDR3 sequence: CASSFDRGYDNSPLHF. Here the CDR3 DNA reads TGTGCCAGCAGCTTTGATCGAGGCTACGATAATTCACCCCTCCACTTT.

The genes are TRBV19 and TRBJ1-1, with D possibly matching TRBD1 (5 bases). The CDR3 spans 18 residues. Deletions cut 4 bases from V and 5 bases from J, with 26 bases between. Germline CDR1 is LNHDA and CDR2 is SQIVND (reference sequence). This CDR3 reads CASSTTIFSTLGTTEAFF. DNA of the CDR3: TGTGCCAGTAGTACAACAATTTTCTCGACTCTCGGGACTACTGAAGCTTTCTTT.

This clone was seen once. The V gene is TRBV28, the J gene TRBJ1-5; D might be TRBD1 (6 bases). Germline loops: CDR1 MDHEN, CDR2 SYDVKM. There are 15 residues in the CDR3. V was trimmed by 3 bases and J by 6 bases, leaving 15 bases between them. CDR3 in DNA: TGTGCCAGCAGTTTTGGACAGAGCACCAGTCAGCCCCAGCATTTT. Translating gives CASSFGQSTSQPQHF.

This chain connects TRBV5-1 to TRBJ2-7; the match to TRBD1 covers 7 bases. Trimming cost V 4 bases and J 0 bases; bases outside gene matches: 4. The CDR3 runs 14 residues. The germline V gene has CDR1 SGHRS and CDR2 YFSETQ. CDR3 DNA sequence: TGCGCCAGCAGCGGTCGGACAGGCTCCTACGAGCAGTACTTC. It translates to CASSGRTGSYEQYF.

This chain joins TRBV6-1 and TRBJ2-7; 12 bases are shared with TRBD2. In germline, CDR1 is MNHNS, CDR2 SASEGT. V dropped 3 bases and J dropped 1; count of bases not matched to a gene: 4. There are 16 residues in the CDR3. The CDR3 spells CASSETSGRGSYEQYF. The CDR3 coding sequence is TGTGCCAGCAGTGAGACTAGCGGGAGAGGGTCCTACGAGCAGTACTTC.

In its sample, this clone was seen a few times. Germline is not matched at one junction end, which may reflect a read error. V and J are TRBV6-1 and TRBJ2-7; D is perhaps TRBD2 (6 bases). The CDR3 is made up of 11 amino acids. Looked up from germline, CDR1 is MNHNS and CDR2 is SASEGT. CDR3 nucleotides: TGTGCCAGCAGTGAAAGGGACGGGAGAGGGTTC. Encoded protein: CASSERDGRGF.

The rearrangement joins TRBV9 to TRBJ2-1; D may be TRBD2 (6 bases). CDR3 length: 16 residues. Germline V gene data show CDR1 as SGDLS and CDR2 as YYNGEE. Trimming took 3 bases from V and 8 from J, leaving 21 bases between them. The chain's CDR3 is CASSAVGGSKGYEQFF. The CDR3, as DNA: TGTGCCAGCAGCGCGGTGGGAGGTAGTAAGGGGTATGAGCAGTTCTTC.

This chain connects TRBV6-6 to TRBJ1-1, with D unresolved. Germline CDR1 is MNHNY and CDR2 is SVGAGI (reference sequence). Trimming cost V 1 base and J 3 bases, with 6 bases left between them. The CDR3 covers 13 residues. This chain's CDR3 is CASSYLGDTEAFF. The DNA for the CDR3 is TGTGCCAGCAGTTACTTGGGCGACACTGAAGCTTTCTTT.

The rearrangement uses TRBV6-5 and TRBJ2-2; 8 bases are a match to TRBD2. The ends lost 2 bases at V and 2 bases at J; junction bases unmatched: 4. The CDR3 has 16 amino acids. Germline values: CDR1 MNHEY, CDR2 SVGAGI. The CDR3 loop reads CASSYGGGPNTGELFF. Here the CDR3 DNA reads TGTGCCAGCAGTTACGGCGGGGGGCCTAACACCGGGGAGCTGTTTTTT.

The gene calls are TRBV7-3 and TRBJ2-1; 14 bases match TRBD2. V lost 3 bases and J lost 7; bases outside the gene matches: 20. This CDR3 comprises 21 residues. The V gene's germline CDR1 is SGHTA and CDR2 FQGTGA. CDR3 sequence (DNA): TGTGCCAGCAGCTTGATTCCCGGGACTAGCGGGAGTGGGCATGAGGGGAATGAGCAGTTCTTC. This sequence encodes CASSLIPGTSGSGHEGNEQFF.

The chain is built from TRBV5-4 and TRBJ2-5, with 8 positions matching TRBD1. Unmatched junction bases numbered 10, after V lost 4 bases and J lost 2 bases. This CDR3 contains 16 residues. CDR1 and CDR2 (germline): SGHNT, YYREEE (reference sequence). The CDR3 sequence is CASSQDRASPQETQYF. The CDR3 DNA is TGTGCCAGCAGCCAGGACAGGGCGTCCCCACAAGAGACCCAGTACTTC. The full variable domain, in which reference TRBV5-4 and TRBJ2-5 provide the parts outside the CDR3, is ETGVTQSPTHLIKTRGQQVTLRCSSQSGHNTVSWYQQALGQGPQFIFQYYREEENGRGNFPPRFSGLQFPNYSSELNVNALELDDSALYLCASSQDRASPQETQYFGPGTRLLVL.

The chain uses TRBV30 and TRBJ1-6; D is undetermined. The CDR3 is made up of 13 amino acids. V lost 3 bases and J lost 7, with 10 bases in between. From germline, CDR1 is GTSNPN and CDR2 SVGIG (reference sequence). The CDR3 here is CAWSAGKNSPLHF. CDR3 DNA: TGTGCCTGGAGCGCGGGAAAAAATTCACCCCTCCACTTT.

This clone was observed a handful of times. This chain's CDR3 is CASSLNRVLTEAFF. In DNA form, the CDR3 reads TGTGCCAGCAGCTTAAACAGGGTATTGACTGAAGCTTTCTTT. The genes are TRBV7-9 and TRBJ1-1, with a tentative D call TRBD1 (6 bases). V lost 2 bases and J 5 bases, leaving 12 bases between the germline ends. CDR1 and CDR2 from the germline V gene are SEHNR and FQNEAQ (reference sequence). CDR3 size: 14 residues.

J is TRBJ1-1 and V is TRBV30; D is possibly TRBD1 (6 bases). This CDR3 has 15 residues. V was pared by 8 bases and J by 1 base, with 20 bases between. Germline-derived CDR1 and CDR2 are GTSNPN and SVGIG (reference sequence). In DNA, the CDR3 is TGTGCCGCGGCCGGGACACCGAATAGGAACACTGAAGCTTTCTTT. Encoded protein: CAAAGTPNRNTEAFF. The variable domain in full, with the rest retrieved from reference TRBV30 and TRBJ1-1, is SQTIHQWPATLVQPVGSPLSLECTVEGTSNPNLYWYRQAAGRGLQLLFYSVGIGQISSEVPQNLSASRPQDRQFILSSKKLLLSDSGFYLCAAAGTPNRNTEAFFGQGTRLTVV.

V and J are TRBV7-2 and TRBJ2-7, with TRBD2 identical over 8 bases. The CDR3 totals 15 residues. Germline assignment: CDR1 SGHTA and CDR2 FQGNSA. Trimming cost V 5 bases and J 4 bases; bases outside gene matches: 10. DNA for the CDR3: TGTGCCAGCAGCATGGGACTAGTGGGCGGGTACGAGCAGTACTTC. Translated: CASSMGLVGGYEQYF.

The chain carries TRBV2 and TRBJ1-4, with unresolved D. The CDR3 extends over 16 amino acids. Trimming removed 6 bases at V and 3 bases at J, with 17 bases between. The V gene's germline CDR1 is SNHLY and CDR2 FYNNEI. CDR3 nucleotides: TGTGCCAGCAGGCGAGACCCAGGAAGAGCTAATGAAAAACTGTTTTTT. It specifies CASRRDPGRANEKLFF.

In this sample, this clone turned up a few times. The chain carries TRBV6-5 and TRBJ2-5; TRBD1 is a possible D gene (6 bases). V dropped 2 bases and J dropped 5 bases, with 15 bases sitting between them. Germline CDR1 and CDR2: MNHEY and SVGAGI. The CDR3 sequence is 15 residues long. The CDR3 protein is CASSYAQGLSETQYF. CDR3 sequence (DNA): TGTGCCAGCAGTTACGCACAGGGATTGAGCGAGACCCAGTACTTC.

The chain employs TRBV27 and TRBJ2-3; D gene unclear. V lost 2 bases, J lost 4 bases, and 16 bases lay in between. This CDR3 comprises 16 residues. Germline V gives CDR1 MNHEY, CDR2 SMNVEV (reference sequence). CDR3 sequence: CASSLVADAWPDTQYF. DNA for the CDR3: TGTGCCAGCAGTTTAGTGGCAGATGCCTGGCCAGATACGCAGTATTTT.